This T cell receptor beta chain was sequenced for a study of T cell responses to AZD1222 COVID-19 vaccine (dated by TCRdb to the early 2020s). Broadly, across the study: AZD1222 recipients with second doses at about 4 weeks or about 12 weeks were pooled, because spike-specific TCR depth and breadth did not differ between schedules. TCR sequencing was performed for about 250 trial participants, of whom about 200 were given two doses of AZD1222 and some 26 were given two doses of MenACWY control vaccine. Trial participants were enrolled into age subgroups of 18-55, 56-69 and 70-plus years, which contained about 160, 30 and 59 TCR-sequenced participants, respectively.

The time point tag for this specimen amounts to: baseline before first vaccination. Samples from vaccinated people were obtained from the UK trials COV001 and COV002, which included a single-blind randomized controlled phase 2/3 trial of AZD1222 (ChAdOx1 nCoV-19) in healthy adults. For TCRbeta chain sequencing, PBMC samples were collected from trial participants at day 0 and at day 28 after the second dose. Regarding this clone: The antigen this receptor binds is unknown. No much larger clonotype is one base removed from it; base qualities were not supplied.

The CDR3 starts with the cysteine, ends with the phenylalanine, and has 14 residues. Here the CDR3 DNA is all that survives: 42 bases in frame from base 1. CDR1 and CDR2, looked up from the germline V gene, are SQVTM and ANQGSEA. The junction carries 9 bases between V and J, which are trimmed by 4 bases and 2 bases respectively. Beyond this particular receptor, the publication reports: Participants were mostly white British and included more females than males, and it was suggested by the authors that clonal diversity may have been underestimated. Reportedly, close to half of the unique spike-specific TCRs recognized epitopes lying outside the regions that are mutated in the B.1.351 and B.1.1.7 variants. The vaccine-associated CD4 TCRs covered the entire spike protein, and the dominant responses fell in regions 160-218 and 743-854. Conclusions about previously exposed vaccinees were limited because only six AZD1222 recipients were SARS-CoV-2 seropositive at baseline. Spike-specific TCR breadth and depth rose significantly after two AZD1222 doses compared with day 0 and with MenACWY recipients. The 56-69-year group was small, and its depth increase did not reach significance, likely because of low power. Because no day 14 peak-response samples were available, repertoires were characterized only after the peak T cell response.

The CDR3 regions of human TCRbeta chains were analyzed by immunosequencing. The original methods were these. TCRs in the repertoires were compared against a reference library of SARS-CoV-2-specific TCRs that had been generated with the MIRA antigen-specificity platform. Breadth was defined as the fraction of unique TCRs that were SARS-CoV-2-associated, and depth was defined as the fraction of total T cells that were SARS-CoV-2-associated. Using the MIRA data, each spike-specific TCR was mapped to the spike region that the TCR reacts to and placed in a CD4 or CD8 class. Log10-transformed breadth and depth values were compared by one-way ANOVA with Sidak's multiple comparisons tests. Here the immuneACCESS table is served through TCRdb, limited to in-frame sequences with V and J called. Missing clones are a known gap in these copies; in checked studies unresolved V genes cover under half, and the rest lacks a known reason. V and J calls and clone size follow that table, whereas D and trimming were derived from the DNA. The sample includes 100,000 to 150,000 clones, with roughly 90% observed a single time. The top ten constitute 3.5% to 5% of the sample.

The TCR sequence derives from an adult in good health. The chain was built from TRBV29-1 and TRBJ2-6; the D gene cannot be resolved reliably. Sequencing used peripheral blood, obtained on day 0 of AZD1222 vaccination. CDR3 region: CSVAEMTGANVLTF. The DNA reads as follows: TGCAGCGTTGCGGAGATGACTGGGGCCAACGTCCTGACTTTC.